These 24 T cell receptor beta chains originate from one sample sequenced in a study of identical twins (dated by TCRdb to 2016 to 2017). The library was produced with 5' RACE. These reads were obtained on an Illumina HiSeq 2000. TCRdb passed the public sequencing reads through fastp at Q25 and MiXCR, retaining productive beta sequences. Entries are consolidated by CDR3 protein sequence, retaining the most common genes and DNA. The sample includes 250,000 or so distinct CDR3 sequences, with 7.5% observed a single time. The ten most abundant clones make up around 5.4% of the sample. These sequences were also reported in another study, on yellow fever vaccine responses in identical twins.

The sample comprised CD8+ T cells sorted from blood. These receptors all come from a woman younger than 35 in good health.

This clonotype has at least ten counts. CDR3 in DNA: TGTGCCAGCAGTTTTGGGACTAGCGTTAGCACAGATACGCAGTATTTT. It encodes CASSFGTSVSTDTQYF. The V and J genes are TRBV12-3 or TRBV12-4 and TRBJ2-3; 10 positions agree with TRBD2. The CDR3 sequence is 16 residues long. The trim removed 3 bases at V and 0 bases at J, leaving 3 bases unmatched.

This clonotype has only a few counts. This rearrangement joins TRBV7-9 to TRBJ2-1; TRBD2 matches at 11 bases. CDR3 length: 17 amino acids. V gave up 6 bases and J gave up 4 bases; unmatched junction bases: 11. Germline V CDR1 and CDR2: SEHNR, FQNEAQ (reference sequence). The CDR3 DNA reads TGTGCCAGCAGTCCTCCCCCACTAGCGGGAGAATACAATGAGCAGTTCTTC. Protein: CASSPPPLAGEYNEQFF.

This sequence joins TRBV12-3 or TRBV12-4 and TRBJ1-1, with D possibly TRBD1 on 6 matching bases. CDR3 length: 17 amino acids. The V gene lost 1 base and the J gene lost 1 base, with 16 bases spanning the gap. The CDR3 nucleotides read TGTGCCAGCAGTTTAGGCGGGGGGGGGCCGAAGAACACTGAAGCTTTCTTT. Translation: CASSLGGGGPKNTEAFF.

This CDR3 is CASSPEWRDSTDEQFF. The CDR3 DNA follows: TGTGCCAGCAGCCCCGAGTGGCGGGACTCAACCGATGAGCAGTTCTTC. The rearrangement joins TRBV7-6 to TRBJ2-1; possibly TRBD2 for D (6 bases). The CDR3 totals 16 residues. The germline V gene encodes CDR1 SGHVS and CDR2 FNYEAQ. Trimming cost V 5 bases and J 8 bases, with 22 bases left between them.

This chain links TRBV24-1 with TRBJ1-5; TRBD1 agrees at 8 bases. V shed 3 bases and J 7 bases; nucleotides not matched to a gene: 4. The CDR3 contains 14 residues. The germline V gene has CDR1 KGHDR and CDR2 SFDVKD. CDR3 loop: CATSDGQGGQPQHF. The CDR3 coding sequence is TGTGCCACCAGTGATGGACAGGGCGGCCAGCCCCAGCATTTT.

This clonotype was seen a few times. In DNA, the CDR3 is TGTGCCAGCAGCACTACGACTCGATCGGAGACCCAGTACTTC. This codes for CASSTTTRSETQYF. V usage is TRBV11-2 and J usage is TRBJ2-5; no clear D. Per the germline V gene, CDR1 is SGHAT and CDR2 is FQNNGV. There are 14 residues in the CDR3. V dropped 5 bases and J dropped 5 bases, with 15 bases sitting between them.

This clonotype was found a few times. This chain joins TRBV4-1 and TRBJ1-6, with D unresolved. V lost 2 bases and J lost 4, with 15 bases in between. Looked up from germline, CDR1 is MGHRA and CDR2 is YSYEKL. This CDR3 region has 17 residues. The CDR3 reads CASSQFLLGGYNSPLHF. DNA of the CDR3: TGCGCCAGCAGCCAATTTCTTTTGGGAGGGTATAATTCACCCCTCCACTTT.

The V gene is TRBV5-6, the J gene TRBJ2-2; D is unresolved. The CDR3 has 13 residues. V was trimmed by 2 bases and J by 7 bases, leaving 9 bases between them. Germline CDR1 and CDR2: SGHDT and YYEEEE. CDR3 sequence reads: CASSLSEVGELFF. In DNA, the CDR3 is TGTGCCAGCAGCTTATCAGAGGTCGGGGAGCTGTTTTTT.

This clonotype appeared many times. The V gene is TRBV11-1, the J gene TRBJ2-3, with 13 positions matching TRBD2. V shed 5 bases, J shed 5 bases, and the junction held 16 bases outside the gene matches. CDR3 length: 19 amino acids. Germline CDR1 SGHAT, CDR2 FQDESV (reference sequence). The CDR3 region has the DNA TGTGCCAGCAGCCCCTTAATGACTAGCGGGGGGCTAGGCATAGATACGCAGTATTTT. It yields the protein CASSPLMTSGGLGIDTQYF.

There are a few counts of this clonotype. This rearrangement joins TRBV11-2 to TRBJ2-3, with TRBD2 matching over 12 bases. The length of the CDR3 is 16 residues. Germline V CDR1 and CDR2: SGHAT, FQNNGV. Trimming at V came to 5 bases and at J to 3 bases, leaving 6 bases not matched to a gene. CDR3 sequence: CASSEPSGGATDTQYF. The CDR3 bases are TGTGCCAGCAGCGAGCCTAGCGGGGGGGCGACAGATACGCAGTATTTT.

The CDR3 is CASSLGAAGQTEAFF. CDR3 coding DNA: TGTGCCAGCAGCTTAGGAGCGGCAGGGCAAACTGAAGCTTTCTTT. This chain uses TRBV7-9 with TRBJ1-1; D is perhaps TRBD1 (5 bases). This CDR3 comprises 15 residues. Germline CDR1 and CDR2: SEHNR and FQNEAQ (reference sequence). The V and J ends lost 1 base and 5 bases respectively, with 14 bases between them.

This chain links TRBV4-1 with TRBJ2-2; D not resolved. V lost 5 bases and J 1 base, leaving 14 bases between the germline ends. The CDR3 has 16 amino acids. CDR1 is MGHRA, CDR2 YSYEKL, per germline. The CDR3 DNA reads TGCGCCAGCAGCGACCCGGACCGACAGAACACCGGGGAGCTGTTTTTT. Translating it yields CASSDPDRQNTGELFF.

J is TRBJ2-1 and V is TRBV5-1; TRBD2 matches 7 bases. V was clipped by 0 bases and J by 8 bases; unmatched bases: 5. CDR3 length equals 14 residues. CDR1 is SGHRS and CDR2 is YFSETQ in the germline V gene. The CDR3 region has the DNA TGCGCCAGCAGCTTGGCCGGACTAGGGGATGAGCAGTTCTTC. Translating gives CASSLAGLGDEQFF.

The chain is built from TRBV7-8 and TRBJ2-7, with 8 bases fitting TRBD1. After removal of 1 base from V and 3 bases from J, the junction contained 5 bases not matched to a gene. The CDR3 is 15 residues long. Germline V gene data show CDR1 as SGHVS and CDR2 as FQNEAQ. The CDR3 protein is CASSLDTGGVYEQYF. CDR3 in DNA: TGTGCCAGCAGCTTAGATACAGGGGGAGTCTACGAGCAGTACTTC.

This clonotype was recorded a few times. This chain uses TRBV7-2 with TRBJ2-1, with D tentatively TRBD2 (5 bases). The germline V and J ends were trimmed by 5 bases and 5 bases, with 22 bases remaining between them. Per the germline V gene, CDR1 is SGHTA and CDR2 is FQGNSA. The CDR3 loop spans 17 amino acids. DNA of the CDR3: TGTGCCAGCAGCCTCACCCCCCCCATCTCGACTAACAATGAGCAGTTCTTC. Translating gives CASSLTPPISTNNEQFF.

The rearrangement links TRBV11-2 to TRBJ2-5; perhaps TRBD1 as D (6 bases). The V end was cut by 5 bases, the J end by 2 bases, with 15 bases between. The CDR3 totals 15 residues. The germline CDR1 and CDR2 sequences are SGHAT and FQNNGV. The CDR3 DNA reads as TGTGCCAGCAGCCACCGGGACATCCGACAAGAGACCCAGTACTTC. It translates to CASSHRDIRQETQYF.

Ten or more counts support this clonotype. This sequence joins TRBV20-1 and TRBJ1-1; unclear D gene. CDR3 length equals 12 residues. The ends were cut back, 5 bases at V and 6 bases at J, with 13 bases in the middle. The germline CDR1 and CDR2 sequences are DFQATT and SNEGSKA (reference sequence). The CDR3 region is CSARSREAEAFF. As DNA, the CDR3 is TGCAGTGCTCGTTCAAGGGAGGCTGAAGCTTTCTTT.

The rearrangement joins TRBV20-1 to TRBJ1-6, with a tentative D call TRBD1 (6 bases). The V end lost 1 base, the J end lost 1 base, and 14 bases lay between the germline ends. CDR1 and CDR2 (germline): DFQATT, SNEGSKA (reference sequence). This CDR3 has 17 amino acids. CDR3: CSARAYSGVSYNSPLHF. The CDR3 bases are TGCAGTGCTAGAGCGTACTCAGGGGTTTCCTATAATTCACCCCTCCACTTT.

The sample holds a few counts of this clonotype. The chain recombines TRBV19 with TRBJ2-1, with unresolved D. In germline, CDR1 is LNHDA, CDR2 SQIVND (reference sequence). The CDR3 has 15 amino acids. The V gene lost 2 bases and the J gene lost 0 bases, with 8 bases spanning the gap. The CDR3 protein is CASSILLSSYNEQFF. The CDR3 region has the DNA TGTGCCAGTAGTATATTGCTGAGCTCCTACAATGAGCAGTTCTTC.

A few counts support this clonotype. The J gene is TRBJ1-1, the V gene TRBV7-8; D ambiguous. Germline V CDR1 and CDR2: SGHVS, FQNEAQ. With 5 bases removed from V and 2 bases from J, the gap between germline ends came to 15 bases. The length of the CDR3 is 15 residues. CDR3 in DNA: TGTGCCAGCAGCCTAGGACTAGCGGTAAACACTGAAGCTTTCTTT. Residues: CASSLGLAVNTEAFF.

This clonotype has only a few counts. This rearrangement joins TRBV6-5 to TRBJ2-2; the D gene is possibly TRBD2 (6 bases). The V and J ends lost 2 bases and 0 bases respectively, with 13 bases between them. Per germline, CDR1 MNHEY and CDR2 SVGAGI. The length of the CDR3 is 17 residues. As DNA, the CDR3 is TGTGCCAGCAGTTACCCTTACGGCGGGGCGAACACCGGGGAGCTGTTTTTT. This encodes CASSYPYGGANTGELFF.

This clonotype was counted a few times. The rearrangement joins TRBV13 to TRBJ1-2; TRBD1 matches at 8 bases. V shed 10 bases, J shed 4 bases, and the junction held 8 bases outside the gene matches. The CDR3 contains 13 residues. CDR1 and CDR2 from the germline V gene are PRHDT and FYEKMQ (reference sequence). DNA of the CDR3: TGTGCCACCAAGGACAGGGAGGGCTATGGCTACACCTTC. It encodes CATKDREGYGYTF.

CDR3 sequence reads: CASSPGQGADTEAFF. Written as DNA, the CDR3 is TGTGCCAGCAGCCCCGGGCAGGGCGCGGACACTGAAGCTTTCTTT. The V and J genes are TRBV7-9 and TRBJ1-1, with TRBD1 as a possible D gene (5 bases). Germline V CDR1 and CDR2: SEHNR, FQNEAQ (reference sequence). V lost 5 bases and J 3 bases, leaving 16 bases between the germline ends. The CDR3 consists of 15 residues.

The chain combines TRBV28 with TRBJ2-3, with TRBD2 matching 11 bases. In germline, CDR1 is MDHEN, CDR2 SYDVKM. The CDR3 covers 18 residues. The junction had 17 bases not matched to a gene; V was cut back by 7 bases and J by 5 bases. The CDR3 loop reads CASTAVLKLAGEGDTQYF. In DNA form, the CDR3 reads TGTGCCAGCACCGCAGTACTTAAACTAGCGGGGGAGGGAGATACGCAGTATTTT.